These 3 T cell receptor beta chains were all obtained from the same sample, sequenced in a study of T cell responses to AZD1222 COVID-19 vaccine. Profiling relied on immunoSEQ multiplex PCR, and the TCRdb table lists in-frame clones only, not all of them. The repertoire has some 130,000 clones, 80% to 90% of them found once; the top ten carry around 8%. The sequences come from peripheral blood, collected on day 0 of AZD1222 vaccination. The receptors derive from an adult in good health.

In its sample, this clone was seen once. This chain links TRBV2 with TRBJ1-1, with D perhaps matching TRBD1 (5 bases). The CDR3 runs to 13 residues. Germline CDR1 is SNHLY and CDR2 is FYNNEI. V lost 8 bases to trimming and J lost 0 bases, with 10 bases between them. The CDR3 protein is CASETGMNTEAFF. In nucleotides, the CDR3 is TGTGCCAGCGAAACAGGAATGAACACTGAAGCTTTCTTT.

The V and J genes are TRBV14 and TRBJ1-5, with 9 bases fitting TRBD1. Germline loops: CDR1 SGHDN, CDR2 FVKESK. V was clipped by 4 bases and J by 6 bases; unmatched bases: 10. The CDR3 spans 16 residues. The CDR3 nucleotides read TGTGCCAGCAGCCGAACCGGGACAGGGTTGTTTCAGCCCCAGCATTTT. Its translation is CASSRTGTGLFQPQHF.

The V gene is TRBV6-6, the J gene TRBJ2-7; D is perhaps TRBD1 (6 bases). The CDR3 consists of 11 residues. The germline CDR1 and CDR2 sequences are MNHNY and SVGAGI (reference sequence). Trimming removed 11 bases at V and 2 bases at J, with 10 bases between. This CDR3 reads CAVAGAYEQYF. CDR3 DNA: TGTGCCGTGGCAGGGGCCTACGAGCAGTACTTC.